What follows are 21 T cell receptor beta chains derived from one specimen sequenced in a study of blood T cell repertoires in COVID-19. Profiling relied on immunoSEQ multiplex PCR, and the TCRdb table lists in-frame clones only, not all of them. The profile shows about 500,000 clones, about nine tenths of them singletons. Material for sequencing was PBMCs or T cells enriched from blood (not recorded which). The receptors originated from a woman under 30 who had recovered from COVID-19.

This clone was observed a single time. This chain uses TRBV6-6 with TRBJ2-2; 7 bases agree with TRBD2. The V gene's germline CDR1 is MNHNY and CDR2 SVGAGI (reference sequence). After removal of 0 bases from V and 3 bases from J, the junction contained 4 bases not matched to a gene. The CDR3 covers 16 residues. The CDR3 sequence is CASSYSGGYDTGELFF. The CDR3 DNA reads as TGTGCCAGCAGTTACTCGGGAGGGTATGACACCGGGGAGCTGTTTTTT.

This clone has just a few counts. The CDR3 loop is CASSLGVTGTEGYTF. Here the CDR3 DNA reads TGTGCCAGCAGCTTAGGCGTTACCGGGACAGAGGGCTACACCTTC. The chain carries TRBV11-2 and TRBJ1-2; 7 bases align to TRBD1. V gave up 1 base and J gave up 8 bases; unmatched junction bases: 10. CDR3 length: 15 amino acids. Germline V lookup: CDR1 SGHAT, CDR2 FQNNGV.

The chain couples TRBV13 to TRBJ1-2, with D perhaps TRBD1 (5 bases). This CDR3 is built from 14 residues. Trimming pared 4 bases from V and 6 bases from J, leaving 15 bases between. Germline V gene sequence: CDR1 PRHDT, CDR2 FYEKMQ (reference sequence). The CDR3 coding sequence is TGTGCCAGCAGCTCCAAAGACAGTATCCATGGCTACACCTTC. It specifies CASSSKDSIHGYTF.

The V and J genes are TRBV2 and TRBJ1-1; D may be TRBD1 (5 bases). Germline assignment: CDR1 SNHLY and CDR2 FYNNEI. CDR3 length: 14 residues. The germline V and J ends were trimmed by 3 bases and 2 bases, with 10 bases remaining between them. CDR3 protein: CASSDEDRNTEAFF. The CDR3 region has the DNA TGTGCCAGCAGTGATGAAGACAGAAACACTGAAGCTTTCTTT. The complete variable domain, with remaining parts taken from reference TRBV2 and TRBJ1-1, reads EPEVTQTPSHQVTQMGQEVILRCVPISNHLYFYWYRQILGQKVEFLVSFYNNEISEKSEIFDDQFSVERPDGSNFTLKIRSTKLEDSAMYFCASSDEDRNTEAFFGQGTRLTVV.

The chain combines TRBV2 with TRBJ1-1; 8 nucleotides agree with TRBD1. This CDR3 is built from 14 residues. The V gene's germline CDR1 is SNHLY and CDR2 FYNNEI. J was trimmed by 0 bases and V by 6 bases; bases with no gene match: 3. CDR3 protein: CASRSDRVNTEAFF. The DNA for the CDR3 is TGTGCCAGCAGGTCGGACAGGGTGAACACTGAAGCTTTCTTT.

The rearrangement links TRBV10-1 to TRBJ2-3; TRBD2 might be the D (6 bases). There are 15 residues in the CDR3. Germline V gene data show CDR1 as WNHNN and CDR2 as SYGVQD (reference sequence). V was trimmed by 2 bases and J by 3 bases, leaving 12 bases between them. CDR3 sequence reads: CASSETGVGTDTQYF. The CDR3 region has the DNA TGCGCCAGCAGTGAGACGGGGGTGGGGACAGATACGCAGTATTTT.

J is TRBJ1-2 and V is TRBV4-1, with 10 nucleotides matching TRBD1. J lost 3 bases, V lost 5 bases, and 6 bases had no gene match. The CDR3 length is 15 residues. CDR1 and CDR2 (germline): MGHRA, YSYEKL. The CDR3 loop reads CASSAPGTGDYGYTF. The CDR3 nucleotides read TGCGCCAGCAGCGCACCCGGGACAGGGGACTATGGCTACACCTTC.

The V gene is TRBV5-4, the J gene TRBJ1-2; a possible D gene is TRBD1 (5 bases). Between the trimmed V and J ends, which lost 7 bases and 0 bases, there was a span of 13 bases. This CDR3 has 14 amino acids. Germline assignment: CDR1 SGHNT and CDR2 YYREEE (reference sequence). The CDR3 loop is CASGAPSTNYGYTF. In DNA, the CDR3 is TGTGCCAGCGGGGCGCCATCTACTAACTATGGCTACACCTTC.

This sequence joins TRBV30 and TRBJ2-4, with D perhaps TRBD2 (6 bases). Trimming removed 2 bases at V and 0 bases at J, with 17 bases between. The germline V gene has CDR1 GTSNPN and CDR2 SVGIG (reference sequence). The CDR3 sequence is 17 residues long. In DNA form, the CDR3 reads TGTGCCTGGAGTTTTCGGGGGTTTTTACTAGCCAAAAACATTCAGTACTTC. The encoded protein is CAWSFRGFLLAKNIQYF.

The chain links TRBV2 to TRBJ1-2; D is possibly TRBD1 (6 bases). Germline V gives CDR1 SNHLY, CDR2 FYNNEI. The CDR3 totals 17 residues. V lost 6 bases and J 3 bases, leaving 23 bases between the germline ends. The chain's CDR3 is CASRGGAGRVRDYGYTF. CDR3 bases: TGTGCCAGCAGAGGGGGGGCCGGCAGGGTTCGCGACTATGGCTACACCTTC.

The J gene is TRBJ1-1, the V gene TRBV7-2; no clear D. V was cut by 3 bases and J by 2 bases, with 7 bases left in between. This CDR3 region has 13 residues. Germline V gene lookup returns CDR1 SGHTA and CDR2 FQGNSA. For the CDR3, the DNA is TGTGCCAGCAGCTTTTCTAGAAACACTGAAGCTTTCTTT. It yields the protein CASSFSRNTEAFF. The variable domain in full, with the rest retrieved from reference TRBV7-2 and TRBJ1-1, is GAGVSQSPSNKVTEKGKDVELRCDPISGHTALYWYRQSLGQGLEFLIYFQGNSAPDKSGLPSDRFSAERTGGSVSTLTIQRTQQEDSAVYLCASSFSRNTEAFFGQGTRLTVV.

This chain uses TRBV5-6 with TRBJ1-1, with D unresolved. Germline V gene lookup returns CDR1 SGHDT and CDR2 YYEEEE. The CDR3 loop spans 11 amino acids. With 1 base removed from V and 11 bases from J, the gap between germline ends came to 9 bases. This CDR3 reads CASSLHSMAFF. CDR3 bases: TGTGCCAGCAGCTTGCACAGCATGGCTTTCTTT.

The gene calls are TRBV28 and TRBJ1-2; 7 bases line up with TRBD1. This CDR3 spans 15 amino acids. The germline V gene has CDR1 MDHEN and CDR2 SYDVKM. The junction had 11 bases not matched to a gene; V was cut back by 3 bases and J by 7 bases. The CDR3 sequence: CASSLTNRGLSGYTF. The CDR3 DNA follows: TGTGCCAGCAGTTTGACAAACAGGGGTTTGTCTGGCTACACCTTC.

This sequence joins TRBV9 and TRBJ2-1; D is undetermined. Trimming cost V 3 bases and J 6 bases, with 13 bases left between them. There are 14 residues in the CDR3. Germline CDR1 is SGDLS and CDR2 is YYNGEE. The DNA of the CDR3 is TGTGCCAGCAGCGCCCCACTTAAGTCCAATGAGCAGTTCTTC. Protein sequence: CASSAPLKSNEQFF.

The chain employs TRBV21-1 and TRBJ1-2; the table's D call, TRBD1, was not checked against the DNA. TRBV21-1 is termed a pseudogene. The length of the CDR3 is 15 residues. The CDR3: CASSKGQVLIYGYTF. As DNA, the CDR3 is TGTGCCAGCAGCAAAGGACAGGTGCTAATCTATGGCTACACCTTC.

The chain couples TRBV14 to TRBJ1-6; possible D gene TRBD1, 5 bases. CDR1 is SGHDN and CDR2 is FVKESK in the germline V gene. CDR3 size: 18 residues. V shed 0 bases and J shed 2 bases, with 14 bases lying between them. CDR3 sequence: CASSQEGRDGAYNSPLHF. The CDR3 DNA follows: TGTGCCAGCAGCCAAGAGGGCAGGGATGGCGCCTATAATTCACCCCTCCACTTT.

The chain has TRBV6-4 and TRBJ2-2, with 12 bases lining up with TRBD2. V shed 6 bases and J 6 bases; nucleotides not matched to a gene: 5. The CDR3 is made up of 15 amino acids. The germline V gene has CDR1 MRHNA and CDR2 SNTAGT. CDR3 amino acids: CASSPLAGGPGELFF. In DNA form, the CDR3 reads TGTGCCAGCAGCCCCCTAGCGGGGGGGCCCGGGGAGCTGTTTTTT.

The V gene is TRBV2, the J gene TRBJ2-3; 12 bases are a match to TRBD1. The V gene end was trimmed by 3 bases and the J gene end by 7 bases; junction bases not matched to a gene: 11. Germline V lookup: CDR1 SNHLY, CDR2 FYNNEI. This CDR3 comprises 17 residues. CDR3 DNA sequence: TGTGCCAGCAGTGACTTGCGAACGGGACAGGGGGCTCATACGCAGTATTTT. Amino acid sequence: CASSDLRTGQGAHTQYF.

The J gene is TRBJ1-2, the V gene TRBV6-5, with 7 bases fitting TRBD1. CDR3 length: 16 residues. Germline CDR1 MNHEY, CDR2 SVGAGI. Trimming at V came to 4 bases and at J to 3 bases, leaving 11 bases not matched to a gene. The CDR3 sequence is CASSLSGTANYYGYTF. In nucleotides, the CDR3 is TGTGCCAGCAGTTTGTCGGGGACAGCAAATTACTATGGCTACACCTTC.

This chain connects TRBV6-5 to TRBJ1-1; 9 nucleotides match TRBD1. The CDR3 length is 15 residues. Losses at the gene ends were 6 bases for V and 5 bases for J; bases not matched to a gene: 10. Germline V gene lookup returns CDR1 MNHEY and CDR2 SVGAGI. The DNA of the CDR3 is TGTGCCAGCAGCCGGGACAGGGAAAGCAGGACTGAAGCTTTCTTT. Its protein is CASSRDRESRTEAFF.

Only one count was recorded for this clone. The chain combines TRBV19 with TRBJ1-5; possible D gene TRBD1, 5 bases. Trimming left V 8 bases short and J 6 bases short, with 20 bases between. Germline-derived CDR1 and CDR2 are LNHDA and SQIVND (reference sequence). The CDR3 length is 15 residues. CDR3 in amino acids: CASLYAGGKGQPQHF. DNA for the CDR3: TGTGCCAGTCTTTATGCCGGGGGGAAAGGTCAGCCCCAGCATTTT.